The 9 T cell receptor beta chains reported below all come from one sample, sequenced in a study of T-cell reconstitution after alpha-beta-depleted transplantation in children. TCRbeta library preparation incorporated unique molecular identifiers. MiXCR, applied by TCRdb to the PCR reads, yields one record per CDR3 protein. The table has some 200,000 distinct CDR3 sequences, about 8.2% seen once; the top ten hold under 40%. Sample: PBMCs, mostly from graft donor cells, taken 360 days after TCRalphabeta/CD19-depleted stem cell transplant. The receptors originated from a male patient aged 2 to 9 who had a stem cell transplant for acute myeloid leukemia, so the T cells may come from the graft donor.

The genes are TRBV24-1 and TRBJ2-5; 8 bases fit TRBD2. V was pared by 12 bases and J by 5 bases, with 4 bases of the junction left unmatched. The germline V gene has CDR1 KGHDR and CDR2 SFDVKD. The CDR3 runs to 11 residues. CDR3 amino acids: CAPSGGETQYF. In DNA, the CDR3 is TGTGCCCCCTCGGGGGGGGAGACCCAGTACTTC.

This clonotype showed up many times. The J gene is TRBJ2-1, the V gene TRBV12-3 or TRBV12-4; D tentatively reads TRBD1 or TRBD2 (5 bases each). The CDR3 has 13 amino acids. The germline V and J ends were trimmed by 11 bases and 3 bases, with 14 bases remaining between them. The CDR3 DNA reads TGTGCCGACAGTGAGACTAACTACAATGAGCAGTTCTTC. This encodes CADSETNYNEQFF.

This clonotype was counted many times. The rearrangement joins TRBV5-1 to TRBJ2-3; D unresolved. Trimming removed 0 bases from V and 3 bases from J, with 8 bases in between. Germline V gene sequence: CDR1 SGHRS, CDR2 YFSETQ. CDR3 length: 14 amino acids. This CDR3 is CASSLDSLTDTQYF. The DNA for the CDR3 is TGCGCCAGCAGCTTGGACAGCCTAACAGATACGCAGTATTTT.

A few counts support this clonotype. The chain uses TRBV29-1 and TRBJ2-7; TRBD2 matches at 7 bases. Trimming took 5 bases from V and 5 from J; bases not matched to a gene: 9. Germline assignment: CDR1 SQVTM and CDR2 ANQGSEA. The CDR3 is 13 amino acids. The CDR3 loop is CSVHSGSLDEQYF. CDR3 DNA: TGCAGCGTTCATAGCGGGTCTTTGGACGAGCAGTACTTC.

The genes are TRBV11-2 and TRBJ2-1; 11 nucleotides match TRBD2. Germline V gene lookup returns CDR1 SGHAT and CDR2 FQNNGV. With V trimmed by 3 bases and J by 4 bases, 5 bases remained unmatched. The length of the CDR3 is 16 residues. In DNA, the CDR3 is TGTGCCAGCAGCTTCAGGACTAGCGGGCTTTACAATGAGCAGTTCTTC. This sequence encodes CASSFRTSGLYNEQFF.

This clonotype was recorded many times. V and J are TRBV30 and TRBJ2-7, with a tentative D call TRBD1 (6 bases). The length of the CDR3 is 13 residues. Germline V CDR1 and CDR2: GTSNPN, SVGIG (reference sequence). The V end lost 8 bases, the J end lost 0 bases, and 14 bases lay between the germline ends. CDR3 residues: CALKQGNSYEQYF. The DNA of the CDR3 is TGTGCCCTGAAACAGGGCAACTCCTACGAGCAGTACTTC.

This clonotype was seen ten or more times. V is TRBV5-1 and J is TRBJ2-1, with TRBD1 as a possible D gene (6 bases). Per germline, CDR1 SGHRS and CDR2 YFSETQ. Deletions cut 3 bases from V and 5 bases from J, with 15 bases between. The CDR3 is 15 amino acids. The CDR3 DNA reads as TGCGCCAGCAGCTCGACAGGAGACAACCACAATGAGCAGTTCTTC. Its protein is CASSSTGDNHNEQFF.

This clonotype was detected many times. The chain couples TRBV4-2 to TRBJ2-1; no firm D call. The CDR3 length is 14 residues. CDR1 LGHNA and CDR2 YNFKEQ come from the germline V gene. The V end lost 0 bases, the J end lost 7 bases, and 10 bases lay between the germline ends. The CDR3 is CASSQDLWQNEQFF. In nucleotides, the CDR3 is TGTGCCAGCAGCCAAGATTTATGGCAAAATGAGCAGTTCTTC.

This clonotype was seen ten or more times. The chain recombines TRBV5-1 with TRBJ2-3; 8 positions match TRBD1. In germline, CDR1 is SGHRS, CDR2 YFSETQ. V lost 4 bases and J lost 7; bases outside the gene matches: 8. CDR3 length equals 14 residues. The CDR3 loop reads CASSARDRRHTQYF. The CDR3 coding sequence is TGCGCCAGCAGCGCCCGGGACAGGAGACATACGCAGTATTTT.